This T cell receptor (beta chain) was identified during a study of blood T cell repertoires in COVID-19. The data were produced by immunoSEQ multiplex PCR, yet TCRdb's version contains in-frame clones alone and is incomplete. In the table there are more than 200,000 clones, nearly 90% of which are singletons. The CDR3 consists of 19 residues. Losses at the gene ends were 6 bases for V and 1 base for J; bases not matched to a gene: 19. CDR1 SEHNR and CDR2 FQNEAQ come from the germline V gene (reference sequence). Sample: peripheral blood. V usage is TRBV7-9 and J usage is TRBJ2-5; 8 bases fit TRBD1. This TCR came from a young man with active or convalescent COVID-19. CDR3 amino acids: CASRPGTGLGASLQETQYF. For the CDR3, the DNA is TGTGCCAGCAGGCCCGGGACAGGCCTTGGGGCTAGCCTCCAAGAGACCCAGTACTTC.